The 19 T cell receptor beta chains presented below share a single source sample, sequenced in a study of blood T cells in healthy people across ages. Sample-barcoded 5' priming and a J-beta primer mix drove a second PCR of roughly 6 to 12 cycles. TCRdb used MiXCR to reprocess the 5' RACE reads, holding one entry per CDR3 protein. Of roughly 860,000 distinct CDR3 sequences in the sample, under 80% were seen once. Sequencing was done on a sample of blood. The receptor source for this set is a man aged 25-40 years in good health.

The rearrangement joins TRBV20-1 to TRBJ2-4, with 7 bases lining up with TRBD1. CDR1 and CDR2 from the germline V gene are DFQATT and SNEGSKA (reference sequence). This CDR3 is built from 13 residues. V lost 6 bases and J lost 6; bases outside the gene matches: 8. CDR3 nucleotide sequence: TGCAGTGCCAATACAGGGGACCTAAACATTCAGTACTTC. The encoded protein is CSANTGDLNIQYF.

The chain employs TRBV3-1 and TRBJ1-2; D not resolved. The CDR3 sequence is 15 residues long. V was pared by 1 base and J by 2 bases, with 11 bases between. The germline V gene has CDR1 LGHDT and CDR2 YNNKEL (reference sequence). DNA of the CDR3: TGTGCCAGCAGCCAAGCGGCGCAGGACAACTATGGCTACACCTTC. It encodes CASSQAAQDNYGYTF.

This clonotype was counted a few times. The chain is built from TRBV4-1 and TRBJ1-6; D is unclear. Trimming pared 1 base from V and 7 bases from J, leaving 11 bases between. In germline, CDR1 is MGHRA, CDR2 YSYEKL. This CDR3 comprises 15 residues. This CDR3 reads CASSQGSANNSPLHF. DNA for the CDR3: TGCGCCAGCAGCCAAGGGTCAGCTAACAATTCACCCCTCCACTTT.

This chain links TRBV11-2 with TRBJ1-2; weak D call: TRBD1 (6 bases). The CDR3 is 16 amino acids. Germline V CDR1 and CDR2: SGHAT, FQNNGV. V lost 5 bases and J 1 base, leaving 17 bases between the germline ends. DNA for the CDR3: TGTGCCAGCAGCGCGATAAACAGGGATAATAACTATGGCTACACCTTC. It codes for CASSAINRDNNYGYTF.

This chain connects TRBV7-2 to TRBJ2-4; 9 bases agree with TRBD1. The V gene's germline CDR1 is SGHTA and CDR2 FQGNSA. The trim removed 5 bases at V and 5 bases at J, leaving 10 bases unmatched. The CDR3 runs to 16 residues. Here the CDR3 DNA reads TGTGCCAGCAGCCTACACAGGGGGCTTAAACAAAACATTCAGTACTTC. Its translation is CASSLHRGLKQNIQYF. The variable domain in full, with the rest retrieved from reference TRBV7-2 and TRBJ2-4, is GAGVSQSPSNKVTEKGKDVELRCDPISGHTALYWYRQSLGQGLEFLIYFQGNSAPDKSGLPSDRFSAERTGGSVSTLTIQRTQQEDSAVYLCASSLHRGLKQNIQYFGAGTRLSVL.

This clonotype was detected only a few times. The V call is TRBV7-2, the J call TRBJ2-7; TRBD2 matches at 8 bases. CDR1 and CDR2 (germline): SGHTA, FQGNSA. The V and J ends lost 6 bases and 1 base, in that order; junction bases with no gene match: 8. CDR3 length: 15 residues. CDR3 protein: CASSIAGTGSYEQYF. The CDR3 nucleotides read TGTGCCAGCAGTATAGCGGGGACTGGGTCCTACGAGCAGTACTTC.

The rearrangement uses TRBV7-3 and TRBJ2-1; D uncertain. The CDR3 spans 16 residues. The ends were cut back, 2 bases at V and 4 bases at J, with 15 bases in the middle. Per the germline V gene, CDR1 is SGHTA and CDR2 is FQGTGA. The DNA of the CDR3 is TGTGCCAGCAGCTTAGGGATGTCAGGCATTTACAATGAGCAGTTCTTC. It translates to CASSLGMSGIYNEQFF.

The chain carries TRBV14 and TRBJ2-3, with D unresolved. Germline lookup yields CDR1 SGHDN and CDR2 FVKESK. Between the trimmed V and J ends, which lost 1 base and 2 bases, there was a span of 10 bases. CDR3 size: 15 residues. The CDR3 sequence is CASSQVRQNTDTQYF. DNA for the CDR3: TGTGCCAGCAGCCAAGTACGTCAAAACACAGATACGCAGTATTTT.

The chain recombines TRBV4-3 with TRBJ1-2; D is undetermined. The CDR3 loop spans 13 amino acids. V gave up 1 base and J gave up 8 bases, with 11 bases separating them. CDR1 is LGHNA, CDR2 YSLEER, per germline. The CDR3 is CASSQGAHRGYTF. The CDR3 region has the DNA TGCGCCAGCAGCCAAGGGGCCCATCGAGGCTACACCTTC.

The CDR3 is CASSQGRLDRQNIQYF. In DNA form, the CDR3 reads TGTGCCAGCAGCCAGGGGAGATTGGACAGGCAAAACATTCAGTACTTC. V gene TRBV28 combines with J gene TRBJ2-5; 7 bases agree with TRBD1. TRBJ2-4 matches the DNA end more closely, so the J call is doubtful. The CDR3 spans 16 residues. Germline V CDR1 and CDR2: MDHEN, SYDVKM.

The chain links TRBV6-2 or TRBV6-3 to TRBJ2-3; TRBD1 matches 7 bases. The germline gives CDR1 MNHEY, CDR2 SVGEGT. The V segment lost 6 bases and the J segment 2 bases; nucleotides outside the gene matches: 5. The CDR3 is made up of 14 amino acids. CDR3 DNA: TGTGCCAGCAGAGGCAGGGGGAACACAGATACGCAGTATTTT. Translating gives CASRGRGNTDTQYF.

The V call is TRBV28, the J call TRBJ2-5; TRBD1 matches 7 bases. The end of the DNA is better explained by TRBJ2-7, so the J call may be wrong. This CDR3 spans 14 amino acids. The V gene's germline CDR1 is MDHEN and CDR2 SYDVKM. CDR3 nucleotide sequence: TGTGCCAGCAGTGTCGACAGGGCACCCTACGAGCAGTACTTC. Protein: CASSVDRAPYEQYF.

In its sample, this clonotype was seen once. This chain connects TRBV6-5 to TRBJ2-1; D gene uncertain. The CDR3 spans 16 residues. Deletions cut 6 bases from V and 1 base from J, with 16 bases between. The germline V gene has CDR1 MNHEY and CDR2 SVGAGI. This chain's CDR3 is CASSPSPLLSYNEQFF. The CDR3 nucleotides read TGTGCCAGCAGCCCAAGCCCATTGTTGTCCTACAATGAGCAGTTCTTC.

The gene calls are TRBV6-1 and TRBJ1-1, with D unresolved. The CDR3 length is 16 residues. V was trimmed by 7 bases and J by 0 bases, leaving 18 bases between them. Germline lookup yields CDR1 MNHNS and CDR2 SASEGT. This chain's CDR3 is CASISVLEILNTEAFF. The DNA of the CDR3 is TGTGCCAGCATCTCGGTGCTCGAGATTTTGAACACTGAAGCTTTCTTT.

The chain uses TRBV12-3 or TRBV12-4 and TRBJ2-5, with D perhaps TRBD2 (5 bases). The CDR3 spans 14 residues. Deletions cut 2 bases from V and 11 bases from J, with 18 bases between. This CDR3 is CASSLQLVTSEQYF. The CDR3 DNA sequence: TGTGCCAGCAGTTTACAACTAGTAACCAGTGAGCAGTACTTC.

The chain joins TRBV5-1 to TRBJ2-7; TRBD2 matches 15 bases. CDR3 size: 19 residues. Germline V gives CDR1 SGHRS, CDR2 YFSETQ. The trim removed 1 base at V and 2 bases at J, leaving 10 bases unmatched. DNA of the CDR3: TGCGCCAGCAGCTTGACTCCTCCGGGACTAGCGGGGGGTCCCTACGAGCAGTACTTC. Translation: CASSLTPPGLAGGPYEQYF.

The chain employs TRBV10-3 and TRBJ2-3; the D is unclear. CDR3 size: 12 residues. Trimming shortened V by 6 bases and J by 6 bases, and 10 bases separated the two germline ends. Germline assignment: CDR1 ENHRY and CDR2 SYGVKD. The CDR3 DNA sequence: TGTGCCATCAGCATCGACGGTGATACGCAGTATTTT. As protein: CAISIDGDTQYF.

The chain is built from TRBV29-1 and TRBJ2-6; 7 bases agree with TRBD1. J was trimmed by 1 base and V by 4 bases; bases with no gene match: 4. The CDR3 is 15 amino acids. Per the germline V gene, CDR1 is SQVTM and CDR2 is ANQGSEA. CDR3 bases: TGCAGCGTTGGACAGGGAAGGTCTGGGGCCAACGTCCTGACTTTC. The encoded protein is CSVGQGRSGANVLTF.

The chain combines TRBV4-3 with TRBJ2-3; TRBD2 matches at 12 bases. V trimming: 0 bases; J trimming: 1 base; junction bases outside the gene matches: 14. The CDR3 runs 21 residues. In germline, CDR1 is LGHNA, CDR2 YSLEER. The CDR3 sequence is CASSQDRLAGAPSFGTDTQYF. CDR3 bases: TGCGCCAGCAGCCAAGACCGACTAGCGGGGGCCCCCTCGTTCGGCACAGATACGCAGTATTTT.